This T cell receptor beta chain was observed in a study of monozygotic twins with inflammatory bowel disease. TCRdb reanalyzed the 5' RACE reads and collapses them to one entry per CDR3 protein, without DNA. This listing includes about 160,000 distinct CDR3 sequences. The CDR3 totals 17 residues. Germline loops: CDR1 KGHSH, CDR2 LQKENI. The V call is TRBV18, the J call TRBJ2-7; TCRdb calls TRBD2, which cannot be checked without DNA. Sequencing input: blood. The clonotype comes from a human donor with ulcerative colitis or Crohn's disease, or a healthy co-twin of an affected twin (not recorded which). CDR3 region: CASSPRTRGRLPYEQYF.